Listed here are 13 T cell receptor beta chains from one sample, sequenced in a study of T cells in Graves' hyperthyroidism and ophthalmopathy. Researchers amplified the TCR beta CDR3 regions from RNA transcripts. Using the HTBI primer set, a first-round RT-PCR was run on the TCR CDR3. MiXCR was run by TCRdb on the multiplex PCR reads, yielding one entry per CDR3 protein. Of about 520,000 distinct CDR3 sequences in the sample, approximately 25% are singletons; the top ten hold around 11%. Sequencing was performed on blood. The receptors derive from a woman between 25 and 40 years old with Graves' ophthalmopathy.

The sample holds many counts of this clonotype. The genes are TRBV6-1 and TRBJ1-5; D uncertain. Germline CDR1 and CDR2: MNHNS and SASEGT. V lost 7 bases to trimming and J lost 1 base, with 20 bases between them. CDR3 length: 17 amino acids. The CDR3 sequence: CASTEVLTLESNQPQHF. CDR3 coding DNA: TGTGCCAGCACCGAAGTCCTTACGCTAGAGAGCAATCAGCCCCAGCATTTT.

This clonotype was picked up many times. The chain is built from TRBV2 and TRBJ2-7, with D possibly being TRBD1 (6 bases). V was pared by 6 bases and J by 13 bases, with 16 bases between. Germline CDR1 reads SNHLY; CDR2 reads FYNNEI. The CDR3 is 11 residues long. CDR3 sequence reads: CASRQGTPAYF. CDR3 bases: TGTGCCAGCAGGCAGGGGACCCCGGCCTACTTC.

This clonotype came up a few times. The chain is built from TRBV19 and TRBJ2-7; D is uncertain. Germline V lookup: CDR1 LNHDA, CDR2 SQIVND (reference sequence). The CDR3 covers 15 residues. V lost 1 base, J lost 3 bases, and 13 bases lay in between. In nucleotides, the CDR3 is TGTGCCAGTAGTATAGGACCCTTTACGGACTACGAGCAGTACTTC. Its protein product is CASSIGPFTDYEQYF.

This clonotype has a count of ten or more. J is TRBJ2-2 and V is TRBV27, with 9 bases identical to TRBD2. CDR1 and CDR2 (germline): MNHEY, SMNVEV (reference sequence). CDR3 length equals 16 residues. The J segment lost 7 bases and the V segment lost 5 bases, leaving 11 bases of the junction unmatched. The CDR3 spells CASSPSDSGGRGELFF. The CDR3 coding sequence is TGTGCCAGCAGTCCCTCGGATAGCGGGGGTCGCGGGGAGCTGTTTTTT.

This clonotype was observed at least ten times. The genes are TRBV2 and TRBJ1-2; tentatively, D is TRBD1 (5 bases). CDR1 SNHLY and CDR2 FYNNEI come from the germline V gene. The CDR3 has 13 residues. V was shortened by 6 bases and J by 4 bases, with 12 bases between the two germline ends. This chain's CDR3 is CASRPDSSYGYTF. Here the CDR3 DNA reads TGTGCCAGCAGGCCCGACAGCTCCTATGGCTACACCTTC.

This clonotype was counted at least ten times. DNA for the CDR3: TGCAGTGTTGCGGACAGGGGGCATACTGAAGCTTTCTTT. This encodes CSVADRGHTEAFF. The genes are TRBV20-1 and TRBJ1-1; TRBD1 matches 11 bases. The V segment lost 7 bases and the J segment 5 bases; nucleotides outside the gene matches: 6. Germline lookup yields CDR1 DFQATT and CDR2 SNEGSKA (reference sequence). CDR3 length equals 13 residues.

There are many counts of this clonotype. This chain uses TRBV19 with TRBJ1-5, with D uncertain. CDR3 size: 14 residues. Looked up from germline, CDR1 is LNHDA and CDR2 is SQIVND (reference sequence). Trimming removed 3 bases from V and 4 bases from J, with 10 bases in between. The CDR3 protein is CASSIFLSNQPQHF. The CDR3 nucleotides read TGTGCCAGTAGTATCTTCCTTTCGAATCAGCCCCAGCATTTT.

The chain links TRBV24-1 to TRBJ2-2; D is unresolved. Germline V gives CDR1 KGHDR, CDR2 SFDVKD. The CDR3 covers 15 residues. V gave up 5 bases and J gave up 0 bases, with 9 bases separating them. CDR3: CATSGFGANTGELFF. Here the CDR3 DNA reads TGTGCCACCAGTGGGTTTGGAGCGAACACCGGGGAGCTGTTTTTT.

This clonotype appeared a few times. Here the CDR3 reads CASSPSGTGGSYEQYF. CDR3 in DNA: TGCGCCAGCAGCCCCTCCGGGACAGGGGGCTCCTACGAGCAGTACTTC. The chain uses TRBV4-3 and TRBJ2-7, with 11 positions matching TRBD1. The CDR3 spans 16 residues. Trimming removed 4 bases from V and 0 bases from J; junction bases left unmatched: 5. The germline CDR1 and CDR2 sequences are LGHNA and YSLEER.

The table lists this clonotype with a few counts. The chain combines TRBV5-6 with TRBJ2-2, with 7 positions matching TRBD1. The germline CDR1 and CDR2 sequences are SGHDT and YYEEEE. The CDR3 loop spans 15 amino acids. Trimming took 0 bases from V and 6 from J; bases not matched to a gene: 5. The CDR3 bases are TGTGCCAGCAGCTTGGTACCAGGGGGACCCGGGGAGCTGTTTTTT. Translating it yields CASSLVPGGPGELFF.

The genes are TRBV18 and TRBJ1-3; no definite D call. V was trimmed by 5 bases and J by 4 bases, leaving 9 bases between them. Germline V gene lookup returns CDR1 KGHSH and CDR2 LQKENI. CDR3 length: 13 amino acids. The CDR3 DNA sequence: TGTGCCAGCTCATCCTCGGAGGGAAACACCATATATTTT. Amino acids: CASSSSEGNTIYF.

This clonotype was seen only a few times. The chain carries TRBV6-1 and TRBJ2-2; no firm D call. The CDR3 covers 13 residues. With 4 bases removed from V and 6 bases from J, the gap between germline ends came to 9 bases. The germline V gene encodes CDR1 MNHNS and CDR2 SASEGT. CDR3 protein: CASSAYSSGELFF. CDR3 DNA: TGTGCCAGCAGTGCATACTCATCCGGGGAGCTGTTTTTT.

This clonotype was recorded many times. The gene calls are TRBV27 and TRBJ1-2; D might be TRBD1 (6 bases). The germline gives CDR1 MNHEY, CDR2 SMNVEV (reference sequence). The CDR3 runs to 13 residues. V gave up 3 bases and J gave up 6 bases, with 11 bases separating them. CDR3 coding DNA: TGTGCCAGCAGTTTCGGGGGGGCGAATGGCTACACCTTC. Translated: CASSFGGANGYTF.